This T cell receptor (beta chain) was identified in a study of cytomegalovirus exposure and HLA in healthy donors. Turning to the study itself: Unique TCR beta sequences numbering some 120 million came from around 180 million T cells in an earlier analysis.

PCR employed 60 Vbeta and 13 Jbeta primers. The data were produced by immunoSEQ multiplex PCR, yet TCRdb's version contains in-frame clones alone and is incomplete. The data hold about 190,000 clones, with 74% observed a single time. Trimming pared 1 base from V and 6 bases from J, leaving 15 bases between. CDR3 size: 15 residues. The origin of this receptor is a woman aged 25 to 39 in good health and CMV-seropositive. The chain couples TRBV5-3 to TRBJ2-3; D may be TRBD2 (5 bases). TRBV5-3 is flagged as an ORF with uncertain function. Sequenced input: PBMCs. This chain's CDR3 is CARSLFPPRGDTQYF. As DNA, the CDR3 is TGTGCCAGAAGCTTGTTCCCTCCGAGAGGGGATACGCAGTATTTT.